The clone carrying this T cell receptor beta chain is medium-sized (0.01 to 0.1%) by frequency. The primer mix had 60 Vbeta and 13 Jbeta primers. Data came from immunoSEQ multiplex PCR; TCRdb stores just in-frame clones and leaves some out. The sample totals some 130,000 clones; its top ten clones hold roughly 1.6%. The data are from a study of cytomegalovirus exposure and HLA in healthy donors. Trimming cost V 3 bases and J 4 bases; bases outside gene matches: 3. Germline CDR1 and CDR2: SGHTA and FQGNSA. The CDR3 length is 14 residues. V and J are TRBV7-2 and TRBJ1-1; TRBD1 matches 9 bases. The receptor was derived from a woman aged 40 to 50 in good health and CMV-seronegative. Material for sequencing was PBMCs. CDR3 sequence (DNA): TGTGCCAGCAGCTTCAGGGACAGGGTCACTGAAGCTTTCTTT. As protein: CASSFRDRVTEAFF.